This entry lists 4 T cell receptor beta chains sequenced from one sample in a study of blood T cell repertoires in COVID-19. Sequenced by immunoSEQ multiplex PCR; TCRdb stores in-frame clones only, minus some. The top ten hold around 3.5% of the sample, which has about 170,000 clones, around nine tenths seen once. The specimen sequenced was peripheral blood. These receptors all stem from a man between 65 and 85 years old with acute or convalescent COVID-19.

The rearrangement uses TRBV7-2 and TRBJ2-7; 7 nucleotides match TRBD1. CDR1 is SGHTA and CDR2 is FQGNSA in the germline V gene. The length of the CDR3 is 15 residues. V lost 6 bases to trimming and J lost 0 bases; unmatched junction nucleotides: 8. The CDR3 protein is CASSPNRGLSYEQYF. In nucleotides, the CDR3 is TGTGCCAGCAGTCCCAACAGGGGCCTCTCCTACGAGCAGTACTTC.

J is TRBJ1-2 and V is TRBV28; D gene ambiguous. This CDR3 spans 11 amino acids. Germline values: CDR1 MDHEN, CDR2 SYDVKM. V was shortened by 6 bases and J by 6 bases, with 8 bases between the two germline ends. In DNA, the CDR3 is TGTGCCAGCAGCCACAGTGATGGCTACACCTTC. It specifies CASSHSDGYTF.

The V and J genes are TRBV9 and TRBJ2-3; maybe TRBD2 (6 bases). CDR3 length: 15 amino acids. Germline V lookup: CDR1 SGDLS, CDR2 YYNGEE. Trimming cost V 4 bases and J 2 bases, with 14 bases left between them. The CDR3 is CASSPWDWITDTQYF. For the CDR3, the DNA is TGTGCCAGCAGCCCCTGGGACTGGATCACAGATACGCAGTATTTT.

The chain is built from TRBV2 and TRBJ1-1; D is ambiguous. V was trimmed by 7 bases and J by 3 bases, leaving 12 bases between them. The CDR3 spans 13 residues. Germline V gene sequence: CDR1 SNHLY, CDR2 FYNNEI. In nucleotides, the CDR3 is TGTGCCAGCATCACAGTCACCGACACTGAAGCTTTCTTT. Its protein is CASITVTDTEAFF.